This TCR beta chain was sequenced during a study of brain T cells in children with intractable seizures. This table comes from immunoSEQ multiplex PCR, and its TCRdb copy is limited to in-frame clones, with some not included. The top ten hold around 4% of the sample, which has under 150,000 clones, roughly 94% seen once. The length of the CDR3 is 15 residues. The trim removed 7 bases at V and 3 bases at J, leaving 7 bases unmatched. Germline loops: CDR1 MNHEY, CDR2 SVGAGI. The V and J genes are TRBV6-5 and TRBJ2-2; the match to TRBD2 covers 8 bases. The source is a boy under three years old with hemimegalencephaly and intractable seizures. The sequencing here drew on peripheral blood, taken at surgery. CDR3 loop: CASTAAGVDTGELFF. As DNA, the CDR3 is TGTGCCAGCACAGCAGCGGGAGTCGACACCGGGGAGCTGTTTTTT.